This TCR beta chain was identified in a study of T cell responses to AZD1222 COVID-19 vaccine. As for this clone: Antigen specificity is unknown.

The repertoire was sequenced with immunoSEQ multiplex PCR; TCRdb's copy has only in-frame clones and lacks some. The sample holds 75,000 to 90,000 clones, roughly nine tenths seen once. V shed 3 bases and J 8 bases; nucleotides not matched to a gene: 16. CDR3 length: 17 residues. Per the germline V gene, CDR1 is SGDLS and CDR2 is YYNGEE. Overall study findings and caveats: Repertoire samples came only from after the peak T cell response.

The sample in question was peripheral blood, obtained on day 0 of AZD1222 vaccination. This TCR derives from an adult in good health. V is TRBV9 and J is TRBJ2-1; TRBD2 matches at 8 bases. CDR3 coding DNA: TGTGCCAGCAGCGCCTCTGACCGGGGGGGGACCTCGGATGAGCAGTTCTTC. This translates into CASSASDRGGTSDEQFF.